Presented here are 24 T cell receptor beta chains from one specimen sequenced in a study of vaccination and CD4 T cells after COVID-19. What these receptors recognize is not known. Sequenced with the Oncomine TCR Beta short-read assay was DNA taken from cultured CD4+ T cells. MiXCR, run by TCRdb on the PCR reads, gives a single entry per CDR3 protein. The repertoire includes approximately 16,000 distinct CDR3 sequences, 65% to 75% of them detected once, and 15% to 20% sits in the top ten. As for treatment: 10-day PBMC culture with coronavirus spike peptide pools or control peptides (ViraFEST assay). Material: CD4+ T cells from blood, cultured in vitro. The receptors stem from a human donor who had recovered from COVID-19.

The chain employs TRBV28 and TRBJ2-2, with D unresolved. The ends were cut back, 2 bases at V and 2 bases at J, with 0 bases in the middle. CDR3 length: 12 amino acids. Germline CDR1 MDHEN, CDR2 SYDVKM. CDR3 in amino acids: CASSLNTGELFF. In DNA, the CDR3 is TGTGCCAGCAGTTTAAACACCGGGGAGCTGTTTTTT.

This chain links TRBV2 with TRBJ1-5, with D unresolved. Germline loops: CDR1 SNHLY, CDR2 FYNNEI. The CDR3 covers 15 residues. Trimming pared 4 bases from V and 0 bases from J, leaving 10 bases between. CDR3 region: CASSGRRFSNQPQHF. In DNA form, the CDR3 reads TGTGCCAGCAGTGGTCGGCGGTTTAGCAATCAGCCCCAGCATTTT.

The CDR3 DNA is TGTGCCAGCAGCTCGCTTGGGGGAGGGCCTGGCTATGGCTACACCTTC. This translates into CASSSLGGGPGYGYTF. The chain has TRBV6-2 or TRBV6-3 and TRBJ1-2, with D perhaps TRBD1 (5 bases). CDR3 length equals 16 residues. CDR1 and CDR2 from the germline V gene are MNHEY and SVGEGT. Trimming cost V 6 bases and J 4 bases, with 21 bases left between them.

Concerning this clonotype: A read error may produce the germline difference seen at one junction end. This chain joins TRBV24-1 and TRBJ1-2, with 7 positions matching TRBD1. Germline CDR1 KGHDR, CDR2 SFDVKD. CDR3 length: 16 amino acids. The CDR3 DNA follows: TGTGCCACCAGTGAGGGCACTGACAGGGCTAACTATGACTACACCTTC. It encodes CATSEGTDRANYDYTF.

In DNA, the CDR3 is TGTGCCAGTAGTATTGACACCCTGGAGTATGGCTACACCTTC. Translating gives CASSIDTLEYGYTF. This chain links TRBV19 with TRBJ1-2; D not certain. V lost 3 bases and J lost 5, with 13 bases in between. The CDR3 spans 14 residues. In germline, CDR1 is LNHDA, CDR2 SQIVND (reference sequence).

In its sample, this clonotype was seen a few times. The V call is TRBV6-1, the J call TRBJ1-2, with a weak D call TRBD1 (6 bases). This CDR3 spans 16 amino acids. Looked up from germline, CDR1 is MNHNS and CDR2 is SASEGT. V was cut by 2 bases and J by 2 bases, with 15 bases left in between. CDR3 nucleotide sequence: TGTGCCAGCAGTGAACATCAGTGGGGGCGCAACTATGGCTACACCTTC. It is translated as CASSEHQWGRNYGYTF.

This chain links TRBV6-1 with TRBJ2-5; TRBD2 aligns across 11 bases. The CDR3 loop spans 15 amino acids. The V segment lost 6 bases and the J segment 5 bases; nucleotides outside the gene matches: 8. Germline V gene data show CDR1 as MNHNS and CDR2 as SASEGT. The CDR3 here is CASRLGTSGWETQYF. The CDR3 DNA reads as TGTGCCAGCAGACTCGGGACTAGCGGTTGGGAGACCCAGTACTTC.

V gene TRBV6-2 or TRBV6-3 combines with J gene TRBJ1-1; 7 bases agree with TRBD1. The V segment lost 4 bases and the J segment 5 bases; nucleotides outside the gene matches: 4. The CDR3 totals 13 residues. CDR1 and CDR2 (germline): MNHEY, SVGEGT. The chain's CDR3 is CASSWGTVTEAFF. CDR3 sequence (DNA): TGTGCCAGCAGTTGGGGGACAGTTACTGAAGCTTTCTTT.

The chain carries TRBV19 and TRBJ1-2, with TRBD1 matching over 11 bases. Looked up from germline, CDR1 is LNHDA and CDR2 is SQIVND (reference sequence). V dropped 6 bases and J dropped 8; count of bases not matched to a gene: 11. This CDR3 region has 15 residues. The CDR3 region is CASRRPGTGGEGYTF. The CDR3 coding sequence is TGTGCCAGTAGACGTCCCGGGACAGGGGGAGAGGGCTACACCTTC.

This chain uses TRBV6-2 or TRBV6-3 with TRBJ1-5; the D gene is possibly TRBD1 (5 bases). Between the trimmed V and J ends, which lost 8 bases and 1 base, there was a span of 15 bases. Germline V gene data show CDR1 as MNHEY and CDR2 as SVGEGT. The CDR3 length is 15 residues. CDR3 sequence (DNA): TGTGCCAGCGGGGACGGTAGGATGAGCAATCAGCCCCAGCATTTT. Protein product: CASGDGRMSNQPQHF.

The chain employs TRBV15 and TRBJ2-1; possibly TRBD2 for D (7 bases). The CDR3 runs to 14 residues. V lost 5 bases and J lost 6, with 14 bases in between. CDR1 is LNHNV and CDR2 is YYDKDF in the germline V gene (reference sequence). Written as DNA, the CDR3 is TGTGCCACCAGCCGGGGGGCGGGCGGCAATGAGCAGTTCTTC. It specifies CATSRGAGGNEQFF.

This sequence joins TRBV7-6 and TRBJ1-5, with a weak D call TRBD1 (6 bases). V was clipped by 4 bases and J by 5 bases, with 15 bases between them. Germline lookup yields CDR1 SGHVS and CDR2 FNYEAQ. The CDR3 runs 15 residues. The CDR3 sequence is CASSSGGQSDQPQHF. The CDR3 DNA is TGTGCCAGCAGCTCCGGAGGACAGAGTGATCAGCCCCAGCATTTT.

This clonotype has only one observation. The chain links TRBV20-1 to TRBJ2-2; 10 bases align to TRBD2. The CDR3 runs 16 residues. The V segment lost 2 bases and the J segment 1 base; nucleotides outside the gene matches: 4. The V gene's germline CDR1 is DFQATT and CDR2 SNEGSKA (reference sequence). The CDR3 spells CSARNRLAGNTGELFF. As DNA, the CDR3 is TGCAGTGCTAGAAACCGACTAGCGGGGAACACCGGGGAGCTGTTTTTT.

This chain uses TRBV5-5 with TRBJ1-1, with D perhaps TRBD1 (5 bases). V dropped 4 bases and J dropped 3 bases, with 10 bases sitting between them. Germline V lookup: CDR1 SGHKS, CDR2 YYEKEE (reference sequence). This CDR3 has 13 amino acids. CDR3 protein: CASSRPGYTEAFF. CDR3 DNA: TGTGCCAGCAGCCGTCCAGGGTACACTGAAGCTTTCTTT.

The V call is TRBV27, the J call TRBJ1-2; TRBD1 aligns across 10 bases. J lost 2 bases, V lost 6 bases, and 3 bases had no gene match. The CDR3 extends over 14 amino acids. Germline values: CDR1 MNHEY, CDR2 SMNVEV (reference sequence). CDR3 in amino acids: CASRGDRGNYGYTF. The CDR3 nucleotides are TGTGCCAGCAGGGGGGACAGGGGAAACTATGGCTACACCTTC.

V and J are TRBV29-1 and TRBJ2-7, with TRBD1 matching 8 bases. Per the germline V gene, CDR1 is SQVTM and CDR2 is ANQGSEA. With V trimmed by 6 bases and J by 6 bases, 7 bases remained unmatched. The CDR3 runs to 12 residues. The CDR3 DNA is TGCAGCGTCGGACAGGGTGTTTCCGAGCAGTACTTC. It is translated as CSVGQGVSEQYF.

Concerning this clonotype itself: Just one base apart from a much larger clone, this may be a read error. The genes are TRBV7-7 and TRBJ2-2; D uncertain. Germline CDR1 reads SSHAT; CDR2 reads FNYEAQ (reference sequence). This CDR3 comprises 14 residues. CDR3 nucleotide sequence: TGTGTCAGCAGCTCCATCGCCTCCCCCGGGGAGCTGTTTTTT. Translation gives CVSSSIASPGELFF. Full variable domain (remainder filled in from reference TRBV7-7 and TRBJ2-2): GAGVSQSPRYKVTKRGQDVTLRCDPISSHATLYWYQQALGQGPEFLTYFNYEAQPDKSGLPSDRFSAERPEGSISTLTIQRTEQRDSAMYRCVSSSIASPGELFFGEGSRLTVL.

This chain connects TRBV7-8 to TRBJ1-5; no definite D call. V lost 3 bases, J lost 3 bases, and 9 bases lay in between. The CDR3 length is 14 residues. Germline assignment: CDR1 SGHVS and CDR2 FQNEAQ. CDR3 in amino acids: CASSFGIINQPQHF. CDR3 nucleotides: TGTGCCAGCAGCTTTGGGATTATCAATCAGCCCCAGCATTTT.

This chain joins TRBV12-3 or TRBV12-4 and TRBJ2-7; D is undetermined. The CDR3 spans 14 residues. V lost 7 bases, J lost 2 bases, and 15 bases lay in between. CDR3 sequence: CASTPKGGAYEQYF. DNA for the CDR3: TGTGCCAGCACCCCCAAGGGTGGGGCCTACGAGCAGTACTTC.

The V gene is TRBV12-3 or TRBV12-4, the J gene TRBJ1-2; 7 nucleotides match TRBD1. The CDR3 is 13 residues long. With 8 bases clipped from V and 3 bases from J, the junction kept 6 bases outside the gene matches. CDR3: CASWDSRYYGYTF. The CDR3 coding sequence is TGTGCCAGCTGGGACAGTCGATACTATGGCTACACCTTC.

This clonotype is categorized as medium-sized. The chain is built from TRBV7-2 and TRBJ2-3, with D hard to call. The germline V gene has CDR1 SGHTA and CDR2 FQGNSA. V was clipped by 5 bases and J by 0 bases, with 12 bases between them. This CDR3 contains 15 residues. CDR3 in amino acids: CASSPSYLSTDTQYF. The CDR3 nucleotides are TGTGCCAGCAGCCCCTCCTACCTTAGCACAGATACGCAGTATTTT.

J is TRBJ2-1 and V is TRBV4-3; D is perhaps TRBD1 or TRBD2 (5 bases each). The V and J ends lost 4 bases and 4 bases respectively, with 14 bases between them. CDR3 length: 15 residues. Germline V gene lookup returns CDR1 LGHNA and CDR2 YSLEER. The CDR3 region has the DNA TGCGCCAGCAGCCCAATAGGGACCGCATACAATGAGCAGTTCTTC. Amino acid sequence: CASSPIGTAYNEQFF.

This chain connects TRBV19 to TRBJ2-7; 9 bases fit TRBD1. The CDR3 contains 15 residues. Germline values: CDR1 LNHDA, CDR2 SQIVND (reference sequence). V lost 6 bases, J lost 2 bases, and 8 bases stayed unmatched. The CDR3 protein is CASSQGTGNTYEQYF. The CDR3 nucleotides are TGTGCCAGTAGCCAAGGGACAGGGAATACCTACGAGCAGTACTTC.

This clonotype showed up just once. This chain links TRBV7-2 with TRBJ1-5; no clear D. Germline-derived CDR1 and CDR2 are SGHTA and FQGNSA. The CDR3 sequence is 11 residues long. CDR3 amino acids: CAGTSNQPQHF. The CDR3 DNA is TGTGCGGGAACTAGCAATCAGCCCCAGCATTTT.